Listed below are T cell receptor beta chains from one sample, sequenced in a study of blood T cells in healthy people across ages. A single record per CDR3 protein comes from TCRdb applying MiXCR to the 5' RACE reads. The sample has about 1 million distinct CDR3 sequences, roughly 45% seen once. The sequenced sample consisted of blood. The receptors were sampled from a woman aged 60 to 75 in good health. The CDR3 runs from the conserved cysteine through the conserved F or W. The D gene is left open where the match is weak. Clone size is stated in some rows and not others, as once, few, many or a class when expanded.

- TRBJ2-6 TRBV5-1 - 14 CASRYSSGANVLTF TGCGCCAGCAGATACTCGTCTGGGGCCAACGTCCTGACTTTC
TRBD1 TRBJ2-3 TRBV5-1 - 15 CASEGTGARADTQYF TGCGCCAGCGAGGGGACAGGGGCTCGAGCGGATACGCAGTATTTT
TRBD2 TRBJ2-7 TRBV5-5 many 14 CASSLAGGRYEQYF TGTGCCAGCAGTCTAGCGGGAGGGCGGTACGAGCAGTACTTC
TRBD1 TRBJ2-3 TRBV27 - 18 CASSLSWGGTGATDTQYF TGTGCCAGCAGTTTATCTTGGGGAGGGACAGGGGCCACAGATACGCAGTATTTT
- TRBJ2-1 TRBV10-3 - 17 CAISSVSRTSSYNEQFF TGTGCCATCAGTAGTGTCTCTCGGACAAGCTCCTACAATGAGCAGTTCTTC
- TRBJ2-1 TRBV5-1 few 16 CASSLTGVRETNEQFF TGCGCCAGCAGCTTGACGGGGGTCCGCGAGACCAATGAGCAGTTCTTC
TRBD2 TRBJ2-4 TRBV13 - 14 CASRALAGGYEHYF TGTGCCAGCAGGGCACTAGCGGGGGGCTACGAGCACTACTTC
- TRBJ1-1 TRBV7-8 - 16 CASSLRFQGPQTEAFF TGTGCCAGCAGCTTAAGGTTTCAGGGGCCGCAAACTGAAGCTTTCTTT
TRBD2 TRBJ2-3 TRBV11-2 once 20 CASSSEGERAGGFSTDTQYF TGTGCCAGCAGCTCAGAGGGGGAGCGAGCGGGAGGATTTAGCACAGATACGCAGTATTTT
TRBD2 TRBJ2-3 TRBV7-3 - 16 CASSLTGLAGGDTQYF TGTGCCAGCAGCTTAACCGGGCTAGCGGGTGGAGATACGCAGTATTTT
- TRBJ2-7 TRBV30 many 12 CAWSDASYEQYF TGTGCCTGGAGTGATGCCTCCTACGAGCAGTACTTC
- TRBJ2-7 TRBV28 - 14 CVSRTDPPSYEQYF TGTGTCAGCCGTACGGACCCACCCTCCTACGAGCAGTACTTC
TRBD1 TRBJ2-7 TRBV6-5 many 13 CASRRGQGYEQYF TGTGCCAGCAGACGCGGACAGGGATACGAGCAGTACTTC
- TRBJ2-7 TRBV7-8 many 14 CASSLVGPRDEQYF TGTGCCAGCAGCTTAGTGGGACCCAGGGACGAGCAGTACTTC
- TRBJ2-4 TRBV4-1 many 14 CASSQEAQGNIQYF TGCGCCAGCAGCCAAGAGGCACAAGGAAACATTCAGTACTTC
TRBD1 TRBJ1-1 TRBV20-1 many 11 CSATGGTEAFF TGCAGTGCGACAGGGGGGACTGAAGCTTTCTTT
- TRBJ2-7 TRBV7-9 - 17 CASSWPTLRDGVYEQYF TGTGCCAGCAGCTGGCCGACACTCCGGGACGGGGTCTACGAGCAGTACTTC
TRBD1 TRBJ1-1 TRBV2 - 14 CASKLGQANTEAFF TGTGCCAGCAAACTCGGACAGGCGAACACTGAAGCTTTCTTT
TRBD2 TRBJ2-1 TRBV4-2 - 16 CASGQETSGSYNEQFF TGTGCCAGCGGCCAAGAGACTAGCGGGAGCTACAATGAGCAGTTCTTC
- TRBJ2-1 TRBV4-2 many 15 CASSQDGRADNEQFF TGTGCCAGCAGCCAAGATGGTCGAGCAGACAATGAGCAGTTCTTC
- TRBJ2-7 TRBV25-1 - 15 CASSEWGRGGYEQYF TGTGCCAGCAGTGAATGGGGGAGAGGGGGCTACGAGCAGTACTTC
- TRBJ2-5 TRBV29-1 many 13 CSVGRSYQETQYF TGCAGCGTTGGCAGATCGTACCAAGAGACCCAGTACTTC
- TRBJ2-3 TRBV29-1 - 12 CSVEFGADTQYF TGCAGCGTTGAGTTTGGGGCAGATACGCAGTATTTT
- TRBJ1-5 TRBV10-3 - 13 CAISEGSDQPQHF TGTGCCATCAGTGAAGGGTCAGACCAGCCCCAGCATTTT
- TRBJ2-1 TRBV27 - 15 CASSYRGSPYNEQFF TGTGCCAGCAGTTATCGGGGGAGCCCCTACAATGAGCAGTTCTTC
- TRBJ2-7 TRBV2 - 15 CTSNPNTGLLYEQYF TGTACCAGCAATCCTAACACCGGACTTTTATACGAGCAGTACTTC
- TRBJ1-2 TRBV20-1 - 13 CSARGATLDGYTF TGCAGTGCTAGAGGGGCCACTCTAGATGGCTACACCTTC
- TRBJ2-1 TRBV5-6 few 14 CASSLGAFYNEQFF TGTGCCAGCAGCTTGGGTGCGTTCTACAATGAGCAGTTCTTC
TRBD2 TRBJ2-3 TRBV5-1 few 16 CASSSALAGVIDTQYF TGCGCCAGCAGCTCAGCCCTAGCGGGAGTTATAGATACGCAGTATTTT
- TRBJ2-7 TRBV5-5 - 14 CASSKEGVNYEQYF TGTGCCAGCAGCAAAGAGGGGGTAAACTACGAGCAGTACTTC
TRBD1 TRBJ1-1 TRBV27 - 13 CASGERGPTEAFF TGTGCCAGTGGGGAGAGGGGGCCCACTGAAGCTTTCTTT
- TRBJ2-7 TRBV20-1 - 13 CSAPPPDEYEQYF TGCAGTGCCCCTCCCCCTGACGAATACGAGCAGTACTTC
- TRBJ2-3 TRBV7-8 few 16 CASSLVAVPGTDTQYF TGTGCCAGCAGCTTAGTGGCAGTACCTGGCACAGATACGCAGTATTTT
TRBD1 TRBJ1-4 TRBV11-2 - 15 CASSRRTGANEKLFF TGTGCCAGCAGCCGACGGACAGGGGCGAATGAAAAACTGTTTTTT
- TRBJ2-6 TRBV29-1 many 17 CSARSRGDSSGANVLTF TGCAGCGCCCGATCCAGGGGGGACAGCTCTGGGGCCAACGTCCTGACTTTC
TRBD2 TRBJ2-3 TRBV7-3 - 15 CASSLWAGRADTQYF TGTGCCAGCAGCTTATGGGCAGGGAGGGCAGATACGCAGTATTTT
- TRBJ1-4 TRBV27 - 18 CASSFMGQTGATNEKLFF TGTGCCAGCAGTTTTATGGGGCAAACAGGAGCAACTAATGAAAAACTGTTTTTT
- TRBJ1-4 TRBV28 - 14 CASSTPLGLEKLFF TGTGCCAGCAGTACCCCTTTGGGGTTGGAAAAACTGTTTTTT
- TRBJ1-6 TRBV5-5 few 15 CASSREGAYNSPLHF TGTGCCAGCAGCCGGGAGGGTGCCTATAATTCACCCCTCCACTTT
TRBD1 TRBJ1-2 TRBV29-1 - 12 CSVATGGDGYTF TGCAGCGTGGCGACAGGGGGCGATGGCTACACCTTC
- TRBJ2-7 TRBV29-1 many 13 CSVDVSGSYEQYF TGCAGCGTTGACGTCAGTGGCTCCTACGAGCAGTACTTC
- TRBJ2-1 TRBV6-2/TRBV6-3 many 17 CASSYPPTGSSYNEQFF TGTGCCAGCAGTTACCCCCCGACAGGTAGCTCCTACAATGAGCAGTTCTTC
TRBD2 TRBJ2-3 TRBV18 once 15 CASSPAGGLPDTQYF TGTGCCAGCTCACCAGCGGGAGGCTTGCCGGATACGCAGTATTTT
- TRBJ1-2 TRBV7-8 - 15 CASSQQEAEDKSYTF TGTGCCAGCAGCCAGCAAGAAGCGGAAGATAAGAGCTACACCTTC